This T cell receptor (beta chain) was found in a study of circulating and synovial CD4+ cells in juvenile arthritis. This CDR3 spans 12 amino acids. CDR1 SGHNT and CDR2 YYREEE come from the germline V gene (reference sequence). Between the trimmed V and J ends, which lost 4 bases and 7 bases, there was a span of 12 bases. In the case of this clone: What it binds is not known.

The protocol was immunoSEQ multiplex PCR, while the TCRdb copy is restricted to in-frame clones and leaves out a portion. This sample carries around 3,600 clones, roughly four fifths of them seen once, and the ten largest clones take under 4%. Study-level findings and limits: The pathogenic-like versus bulk T cell difference escaped Vbeta family analysis. These blood cells shared more CDR3 sequences with synovium than bulk blood. T cell genome counts differed by at least an order of magnitude between CPL and CD4 samples.

The receptor's source is a human donor with juvenile idiopathic arthritis. The V and J genes are TRBV5-4 and TRBJ2-7; D might be TRBD2 (5 bases). Sequencing input: CD4+ T cells from synovial fluid. The CDR3 nucleotides read TGTGCCAGCAGCCATATTGAGGGTGAGCAGTACTTC. Protein sequence: CASSHIEGEQYF.